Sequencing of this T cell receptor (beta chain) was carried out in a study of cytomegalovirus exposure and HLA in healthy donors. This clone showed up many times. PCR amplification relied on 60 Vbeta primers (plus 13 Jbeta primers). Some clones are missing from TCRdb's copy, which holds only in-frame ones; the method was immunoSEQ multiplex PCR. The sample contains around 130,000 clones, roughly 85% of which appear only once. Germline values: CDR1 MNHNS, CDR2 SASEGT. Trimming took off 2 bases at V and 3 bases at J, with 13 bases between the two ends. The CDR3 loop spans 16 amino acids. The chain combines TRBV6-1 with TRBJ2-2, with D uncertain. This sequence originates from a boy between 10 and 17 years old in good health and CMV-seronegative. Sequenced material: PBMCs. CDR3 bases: TGTGCCAGCAGTGAATTTACCTTTCCGGACACCGGGGAGCTGTTTTTT. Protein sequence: CASSEFTFPDTGELFF.